This T cell receptor (beta chain) emerged from a study of blood T cell repertoires in COVID-19. Study context: The origin of the acute and convalescent COVID-19 samples was the United States, Italy and Spain. From T cells, B-cell-depleted T cells, or PBMCs came the material, which was cDNA or gDNA.

J lost 3 bases, V lost 5 bases, and 6 bases had no gene match. CDR1 is SGHVS and CDR2 is FNYEAQ in the germline V gene. The CDR3 spans 15 residues. This clone was seen only a few times. The table came from immunoSEQ multiplex PCR; TCRdb's copy has only in-frame clones and leaves some out. The data contain approximately 250,000 clones, around four fifths of them singletons. The sample comprised peripheral blood. The clonotype originates from a woman in her sixties or seventies with active or convalescent COVID-19. This chain uses TRBV7-6 with TRBJ2-5; TRBD2 aligns across 10 bases. The CDR3 nucleotides read TGTGCCAGCAGCATGGGGCTAGCGGGAGAAGAGACCCAGTACTTC. This encodes CASSMGLAGEETQYF.